One sample yielded the 28 T cell receptor beta chains listed below, sequenced in a study of control samples from healthy donors and cancer patients. Profiling relied on immunoSEQ multiplex PCR, and the TCRdb table lists in-frame clones only, not all of them. The data show approximately 160,000 clones, around 94% seen once. Sequenced sample: blood. The source is a woman aged 18-29 years in good health.

The chain links TRBV4-3 to TRBJ2-1; TRBD2 matches 7 bases. The J segment lost 2 bases and the V segment lost 1 base, leaving 2 bases of the junction unmatched. The CDR3 is 15 residues long. CDR1 and CDR2 from the germline V gene are LGHNA and YSLEER. Written as DNA, the CDR3 is TGCGCCAGCAGCCAAGGGGAGGGAGCCTACAATGAGCAGTTCTTC. Translating gives CASSQGEGAYNEQFF.

The genes are TRBV3-1 (or the pseudogene TRBV3-2) and TRBJ1-1; the D gene is possibly TRBD1 (6 bases). This CDR3 region has 14 residues. Trimming shortened V by 1 base and J by 3 bases, and 9 bases separated the two germline ends. Per the germline V gene, CDR1 is LGHDT and CDR2 is YNNKEL (reference sequence). CDR3 protein: CASSQVAGDTEAFF. The CDR3 bases are TGTGCCAGCAGCCAAGTAGCAGGGGACACTGAAGCTTTCTTT.

This clone was seen once. The CDR3 reads CASTLGQGKAEAFF. In nucleotides, the CDR3 is TGTGCCAGCACATTGGGGCAGGGTAAAGCTGAAGCTTTCTTT. The V gene is TRBV2, the J gene TRBJ1-1, with a possible D match to TRBD1 (5 bases). This CDR3 region has 14 residues. The germline CDR1 and CDR2 sequences are SNHLY and FYNNEI. Trimming took off 7 bases at V and 6 bases at J, with 18 bases between the two ends.

The CDR3 region has the DNA TGTGCCAGCAGCAGGGTCTCGGACACTGAAGCTTTCTTT. Amino acid sequence: CASSRVSDTEAFF. The V and J genes are TRBV6-5 and TRBJ1-1; TRBD1 is a possible D gene (5 bases). The V gene lost 6 bases and the J gene lost 3 bases, with 11 bases spanning the gap. This CDR3 is built from 13 residues. Looked up from germline, CDR1 is MNHEY and CDR2 is SVGAGI.

This clone was picked up one time. V is TRBV28 and J is TRBJ2-7, with D perhaps TRBD1 (7 bases). This CDR3 has 14 residues. CDR1 MDHEN and CDR2 SYDVKM come from the germline V gene. Trimming removed 3 bases at V and 5 bases at J, with 14 bases between. This chain's CDR3 is CASSFPQGRHEQYF. DNA for the CDR3: TGTGCCAGCAGTTTCCCACAGGGGAGGCACGAGCAGTACTTC.

The gene calls are TRBV19 and TRBJ1-5; 8 bases line up with TRBD1. This CDR3 is built from 17 residues. The trim removed 4 bases at V and 0 bases at J, leaving 8 bases unmatched. Germline V CDR1 and CDR2: LNHDA, SQIVND (reference sequence). The chain's CDR3 is CASSNRGRGYSNQPQHF. CDR3 sequence (DNA): TGTGCCAGTAGTAACAGGGGGAGGGGGTATAGCAATCAGCCCCAGCATTTT. The whole variable domain, filled in from reference TRBV19 and TRBJ1-5, reads DGGITQSPKYLFRKEGQNVTLSCEQNLNHDAMYWYRQDPGQGLRLIYYSQIVNDFQKGDIAEGYSVSREKKESFPLTVTSAQKNPTAFYLCASSNRGRGYSNQPQHFGDGTRLSIL.

This clone has a single count. The chain carries TRBV5-1 and TRBJ1-5; 9 bases match TRBD1. Germline V lookup: CDR1 SGHRS, CDR2 YFSETQ. V shed 4 bases, J shed 10 bases, and the junction held 18 bases outside the gene matches. This CDR3 comprises 17 residues. Here the CDR3 reads CASSPGPMGQGEGPQHF. CDR3 DNA sequence: TGCGCCAGCAGCCCGGGGCCCATGGGACAGGGAGAAGGACCCCAGCATTTT.

The CDR3, as DNA: TGTGCCAGCAGTTACAGGGGGCAGGATGAAGCTTTCTTT. It encodes CASSYRGQDEAFF. The chain joins TRBV6-5 to TRBJ1-1; 7 bases match TRBD1. Germline CDR1 reads MNHEY; CDR2 reads SVGAGI. The V and J ends lost 2 bases and 7 bases, in that order; junction bases with no gene match: 4. The CDR3 consists of 13 residues.

The V and J genes are TRBV6-5 and TRBJ2-2; D not resolved. CDR1 and CDR2 from the germline V gene are MNHEY and SVGAGI. V was pared by 7 bases and J by 3 bases, with 12 bases between. This CDR3 comprises 14 residues. CDR3 sequence: CASTNRPDTGELFF. CDR3 nucleotide sequence: TGTGCCAGCACAAATCGGCCGGACACCGGGGAGCTGTTTTTT.

The chain recombines TRBV18 with TRBJ2-3, with D unclear. CDR3 size: 15 residues. Trimming removed 4 bases from V and 1 base from J, with 12 bases in between. Per germline, CDR1 KGHSH and CDR2 LQKENI. The DNA for the CDR3 is TGTGCCAGCTCACGCCGCGACTGGGGCACAGATACGCAGTATTTT. Protein product: CASSRRDWGTDTQYF. Full variable domain (rest looked up from reference TRBV18 and TRBJ2-3): NAGVMQNPRHLVRRRGQEARLRCSPMKGHSHVYWYRQLPEEGLKFMVYLQKENIIDESGMPKERFSAEFPKEGPSILRIQQVVRGDSAAYFCASSRRDWGTDTQYFGPGTRLTVL.

The chain recombines TRBV11-2 with TRBJ2-7; D is unclear. This CDR3 is 12 amino acids long. Trimming took off 1 base at V and 0 bases at J, with 1 base between the two ends. CDR1 and CDR2 from the germline V gene are SGHAT and FQNNGV. The CDR3 protein is CASSLASYEQYF. The CDR3 DNA reads as TGTGCCAGCAGCTTAGCCTCCTACGAGCAGTACTTC.

The chain uses TRBV4-3 and TRBJ1-5, with no clear D. V was trimmed by 0 bases and J by 6 bases, leaving 9 bases between them. This CDR3 contains 14 residues. Germline assignment: CDR1 LGHNA and CDR2 YSLEER. The CDR3: CASSQEWSPQPQHF. CDR3 DNA: TGCGCCAGCAGCCAAGAATGGTCCCCTCAGCCCCAGCATTTT.

The chain carries TRBV25-1 and TRBJ2-1; D is unresolved. Germline V gives CDR1 MGHDK, CDR2 SYGVNS. This CDR3 spans 15 amino acids. V was trimmed by 3 bases and J by 4 bases, leaving 13 bases between them. The CDR3 nucleotides are TGTGCCAGCAGTGATCGTAATCCAGCATACAATGAGCAGTTCTTC. Amino acids: CASSDRNPAYNEQFF.

The rearrangement joins TRBV2 to TRBJ1-6; the D is unclear. Germline assignment: CDR1 SNHLY and CDR2 FYNNEI. Trimming took off 4 bases at V and 0 bases at J, with 7 bases between the two ends. CDR3 length equals 15 residues. The CDR3 loop reads CASSGESSYNSPLHF. The DNA for the CDR3 is TGTGCCAGCAGTGGGGAGAGCTCCTATAATTCACCCCTCCACTTT.

This sequence joins TRBV7-8 and TRBJ1-5; D is possibly TRBD1 (6 bases). Germline V lookup: CDR1 SGHVS, CDR2 FQNEAQ. CDR3 size: 15 residues. V gave up 0 bases and J gave up 8 bases, with 14 bases separating them. This CDR3 is CASSLARTANEPQHF. For the CDR3, the DNA is TGTGCCAGCAGCTTAGCGCGGACAGCAAACGAGCCCCAGCATTTT.

The rearrangement joins TRBV7-2 to TRBJ2-5; the match to TRBD2 covers 16 bases. CDR1 is SGHTA and CDR2 is FQGNSA in the germline V gene. This CDR3 has 18 residues. V was pared by 1 base and J by 4 bases, with 6 bases of the junction left unmatched. Here the CDR3 DNA reads TGTGCCAGCAGCTTAGATGGGACTAGCGGGAGGGCAGGAGAGACCCAGTACTTC. Protein sequence: CASSLDGTSGRAGETQYF. The full variable domain, with the rest looked up from reference TRBV7-2 and TRBJ2-5, is GAGVSQSPSNKVTEKGKDVELRCDPISGHTALYWYRQSLGQGLEFLIYFQGNSAPDKSGLPSDRFSAERTGGSVSTLTIQRTQQEDSAVYLCASSLDGTSGRAGETQYFGPGTRLLVL.

V and J are TRBV9 and TRBJ1-1, with unresolved D. The CDR3 spans 16 residues. Trimming shortened V by 0 bases and J by 4 bases, and 16 bases separated the two germline ends. From germline, CDR1 is SGDLS and CDR2 YYNGEE. The CDR3 reads CASSVEPDGVVTEAFF. The CDR3 bases are TGTGCCAGCAGCGTAGAGCCCGACGGGGTGGTCACTGAAGCTTTCTTT.

This sequence joins TRBV6-5 and TRBJ1-3; D not certain. Germline CDR1 is MNHEY and CDR2 is SVGAGI. The CDR3 is 14 residues long. V was cut by 5 bases and J by 2 bases, with 10 bases left in between. CDR3 in DNA: TGTGCCAGCAGTCCTCTTCTAGCTGGAAACACCATATATTTT. It encodes CASSPLLAGNTIYF.

This clone was counted once. This sequence joins TRBV12-3 or TRBV12-4 and TRBJ1-1; unclear D gene. CDR3 length equals 13 residues. The V gene lost 2 bases and the J gene lost 7 bases, with 11 bases spanning the gap. The chain's CDR3 is CASSLRAEVEAFF. CDR3 sequence (DNA): TGTGCCAGCAGTTTAAGGGCGGAGGTTGAAGCTTTCTTT.

V gene TRBV19 combines with J gene TRBJ2-5, with 8 bases that match TRBD2. This CDR3 has 16 amino acids. CDR1 LNHDA and CDR2 SQIVND come from the germline V gene (reference sequence). V shed 5 bases, J shed 5 bases, and the junction held 13 bases outside the gene matches. The CDR3 coding sequence is TGTGCCAGTAGTGTAGGGCTAGCGGGCGCGGCGGAGACCCAGTACTTC. This encodes CASSVGLAGAAETQYF. The full variable domain, in which reference TRBV19 and TRBJ2-5 provide the parts outside the CDR3, is DGGITQSPKYLFRKEGQNVTLSCEQNLNHDAMYWYRQDPGQGLRLIYYSQIVNDFQKGDIAEGYSVSREKKESFPLTVTSAQKNPTAFYLCASSVGLAGAAETQYFGPGTRLLVL.

The chain joins TRBV23-1 to TRBJ1-4; a possible D gene is TRBD1 (5 bases). TRBV23-1 counts as an open reading frame of uncertain function. V was pared by 8 bases and J by 3 bases, with 10 bases between. The CDR3 runs to 13 residues. In nucleotides, the CDR3 is TGCGCCAGCGAAAGGGGTCCTAATGAAAAACTGTTTTTT. It specifies CASERGPNEKLFF.

The chain recombines TRBV11-2 with TRBJ2-7; the match to TRBD1 covers 7 bases. The V segment lost 4 bases and the J segment 3 bases; nucleotides outside the gene matches: 6. The CDR3 spans 14 residues. The V gene's germline CDR1 is SGHAT and CDR2 FQNNGV. The CDR3 nucleotides read TGTGCCAGCAGCTCAGGGGGACAGATCTACGAGCAGTACTTC. This encodes CASSSGGQIYEQYF.

V and J are TRBV5-6 and TRBJ1-2; 9 bases agree with TRBD1. Germline values: CDR1 SGHDT, CDR2 YYEEEE. The CDR3 runs to 14 residues. Trimming cost V 4 bases and J 6 bases; bases outside gene matches: 7. In DNA, the CDR3 is TGTGCCAGCAGCCTCTCGACAGGGGGTCATGGCTACACCTTC. This encodes CASSLSTGGHGYTF. The full variable domain, completed using reference TRBV5-6 and TRBJ1-2, is DAGVTQSPTHLIKTRGQQVTLRCSPKSGHDTVSWYQQALGQGPQFIFQYYEEEERQRGNFPDRFSGHQFPNYSSELNVNALLLGDSALYLCASSLSTGGHGYTFGSGTRLTVV.

This chain joins TRBV16 and TRBJ2-1; 8 bases match TRBD1. The CDR3 consists of 16 residues. The germline CDR1 and CDR2 sequences are KGHSY and FQNENV. V lost 2 bases, J lost 1 base, and 4 bases stayed unmatched. The CDR3 protein is CASSQLDRGSYNEQFF. The CDR3 DNA reads as TGTGCCAGCAGCCAACTAGACAGGGGTTCCTACAATGAGCAGTTCTTC.

V usage is TRBV3-1 (or the pseudogene TRBV3-2) and J usage is TRBJ2-7; TRBD2 agrees at 12 bases. CDR1 and CDR2 (germline): LGHDT, YNNKEL (reference sequence). This CDR3 has 15 amino acids. V lost 4 bases and J lost 2; bases outside the gene matches: 3. The CDR3 coding sequence is TGTGCCAGCAGCCCGCGGACTAGCGGGACCTACGAGCAGTACTTC. Its protein product is CASSPRTSGTYEQYF.

The chain combines TRBV5-1 with TRBJ1-5, with D perhaps matching TRBD1 (5 bases). This CDR3 region has 15 residues. The germline V gene has CDR1 SGHRS and CDR2 YFSETQ. V was pared by 0 bases and J by 3 bases, with 10 bases between. The CDR3 DNA follows: TGCGCCAGCAGCTTGGATCAGGGCTACAATCAGCCCCAGCATTTT. Protein: CASSLDQGYNQPQHF.

The genes are TRBV6-1 and TRBJ1-2, with D perhaps TRBD1 (5 bases). The CDR3 covers 13 residues. Germline values: CDR1 MNHNS, CDR2 SASEGT. V was trimmed by 6 bases and J by 2 bases, leaving 10 bases between them. The CDR3 sequence: CASRKQENYGYTF. For the CDR3, the DNA is TGTGCCAGCAGAAAACAGGAGAACTATGGCTACACCTTC.

Ten or more counts support this clone. This chain joins TRBV19 and TRBJ1-5; D might be TRBD1 (5 bases). The V gene's germline CDR1 is LNHDA and CDR2 SQIVND (reference sequence). The CDR3 covers 16 residues. Trimming left V 4 bases short and J 6 bases short, with 19 bases between. CDR3 coding DNA: TGTGCCAGTAGTAGTTCCTCTGGGGGGTTTGGTCAGCCCCAGCATTTT. Translation: CASSSSSGGFGQPQHF.